This T cell receptor (beta chain) was sequenced during a study of neurological immune-mediated disorders. CDR1 SGHTA and CDR2 FQGNSA come from the germline V gene. Trimming stripped 2 bases from V and 13 bases from J, with 14 bases between. CDR3 length: 12 residues. One entry per CDR3 protein, called by TCRdb with MiXCR from the 5' RACE reads. The sample lists 93,000 or so distinct CDR3 sequences; more than 10% were seen once. There are many counts of this clonotype. Time point meaning: longitudinal time-point 3. The unsorted libraries were generated from a total of 2 million PBMCs, which had been stored in RNAlater at -80 C.

The specimen sequenced was PBMCs. V usage is TRBV7-2 and J usage is TRBJ1-2; TRBD1 is a possible D gene (5 bases). The clonotype was recovered from a female donor with HTLV-1-associated myelopathy (HAM/TSP). The CDR3 nucleotides read TGTGCCAGCAGCTTATTAATGGCAGGGATCACCTTC. Its protein is CASSLLMAGITF.